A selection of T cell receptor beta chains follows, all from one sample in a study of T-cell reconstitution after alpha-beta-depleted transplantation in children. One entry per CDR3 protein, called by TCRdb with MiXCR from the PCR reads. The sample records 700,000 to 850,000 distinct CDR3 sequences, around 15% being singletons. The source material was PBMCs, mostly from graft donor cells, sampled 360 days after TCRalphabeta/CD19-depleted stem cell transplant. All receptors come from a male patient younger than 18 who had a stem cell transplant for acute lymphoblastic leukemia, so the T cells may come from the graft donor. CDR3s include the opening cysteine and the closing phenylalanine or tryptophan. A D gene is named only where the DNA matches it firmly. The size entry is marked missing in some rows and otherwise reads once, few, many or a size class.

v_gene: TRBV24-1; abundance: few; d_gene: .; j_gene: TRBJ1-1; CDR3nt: TGTGCCACCAGTGCGGCAGGTGAAGCTTTCTTT; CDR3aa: CATSAAGEAFF
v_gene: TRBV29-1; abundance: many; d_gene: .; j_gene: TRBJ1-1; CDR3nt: TGCAGCGTTGATATTTATGACAGCGTGAACACTGAAGCTTTCTTT; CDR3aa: CSVDIYDSVNTEAFF
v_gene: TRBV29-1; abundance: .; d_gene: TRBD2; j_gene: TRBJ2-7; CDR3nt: TGCAGCGTCGCAACCGGGACTAGCGGCCCCTACGAGCAGTACTTC; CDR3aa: CSVATGTSGPYEQYF
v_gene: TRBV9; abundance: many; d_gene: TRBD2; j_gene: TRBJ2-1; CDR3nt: TGTGCCAGCAGCGTAGTAGCGGGAGCATACAATGAGCAGTTCTTC; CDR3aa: CASSVVAGAYNEQFF
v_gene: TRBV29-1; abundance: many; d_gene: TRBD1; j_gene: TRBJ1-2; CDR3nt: TGCAGCGGAACAAATCCGGGACAGGGACAGTATGGCTACACCTTC; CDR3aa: CSGTNPGQGQYGYTF
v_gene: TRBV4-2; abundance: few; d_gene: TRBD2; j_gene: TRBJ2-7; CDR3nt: TGTGCCAGCAGCCATGACTCAGCGGGGGCATCCTACGAGCAGTACTTC; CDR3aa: CASSHDSAGASYEQYF
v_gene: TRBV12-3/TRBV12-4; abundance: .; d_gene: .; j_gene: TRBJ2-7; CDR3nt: TGTGCCAGCAGCTTTCTACAGGGCCCCCCGATGGACGAGCAGTACTTC; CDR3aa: CASSFLQGPPMDEQYF
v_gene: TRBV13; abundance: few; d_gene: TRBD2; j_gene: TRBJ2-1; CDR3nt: TGTGCCAGCAGCCTCGTTACAGGGACTAGCGGGAGAGCCTACAATGAGCAGTTCTTC; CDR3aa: CASSLVTGTSGRAYNEQFF
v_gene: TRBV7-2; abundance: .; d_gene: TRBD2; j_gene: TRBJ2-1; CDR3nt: TGTGCCAGCAGCTCTTCCTGGCTGGCGGGAGTCCGCGATGAGCAGTTCTTC; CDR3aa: CASSSSWLAGVRDEQFF
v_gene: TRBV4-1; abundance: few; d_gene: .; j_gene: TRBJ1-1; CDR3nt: TGCGCCAGCAGCCAGCCAGGGGTGAACACTGAAGCTTTCTTT; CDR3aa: CASSQPGVNTEAFF
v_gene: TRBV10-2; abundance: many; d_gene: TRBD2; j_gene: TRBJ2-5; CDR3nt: TGCGCCAGCAGTGAGTCCCTCCCGCTAGCGGGAGGGCCTACCCTCGAGACCCAGTACTTC; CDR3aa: CASSESLPLAGGPTLETQYF
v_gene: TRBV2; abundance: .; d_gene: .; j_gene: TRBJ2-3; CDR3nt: TGTGCCAGCAGTGAATGGAAACGTACAGATACGCAGTATTTT; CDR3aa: CASSEWKRTDTQYF
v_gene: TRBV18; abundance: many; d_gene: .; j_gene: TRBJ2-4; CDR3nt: TGTGCCAGCTCACCACAGGCGAGGAAAAACATTCAGTACTTC; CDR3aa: CASSPQARKNIQYF
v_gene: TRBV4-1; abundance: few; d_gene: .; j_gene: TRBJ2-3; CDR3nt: TGCGCCAGCAGCCAAGTGAAAGGGGTTAGCACAGATACGCAGTATTTT; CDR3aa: CASSQVKGVSTDTQYF
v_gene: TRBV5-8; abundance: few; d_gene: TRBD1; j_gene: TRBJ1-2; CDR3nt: TGTGCCAGCAGCTTGACAGGGGCGCCTCACTATGGCTACACCTTC; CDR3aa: CASSLTGAPHYGYTF
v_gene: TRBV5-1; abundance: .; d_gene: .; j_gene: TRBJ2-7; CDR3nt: TGCGCCAGCAGCTTGGAGGGGACCCGGCGGGAGCAGTACTTC; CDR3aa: CASSLEGTRREQYF
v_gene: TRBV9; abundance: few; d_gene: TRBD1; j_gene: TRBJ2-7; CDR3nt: TGTGCCAGCAGCGTCGCCGGGACAGGGGGCGACGAGCAGTACTTC; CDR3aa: CASSVAGTGGDEQYF
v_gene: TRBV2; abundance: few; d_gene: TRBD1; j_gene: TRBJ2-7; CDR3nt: TGTGCCAGCAGTGAAGACAGGGGCCACGAGCAGTACTTC; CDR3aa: CASSEDRGHEQYF
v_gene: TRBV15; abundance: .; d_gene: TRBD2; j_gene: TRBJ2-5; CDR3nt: TGTGCCACCAGCAGAGACCTAGGACTAGGCCAAGAGACCCAGTACTTC; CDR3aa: CATSRDLGLGQETQYF
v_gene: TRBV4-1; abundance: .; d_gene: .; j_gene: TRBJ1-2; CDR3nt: TGCGCCAGCAGCCCAAGCTCTTGGGGGGACGGCTACACCTTC; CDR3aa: CASSPSSWGDGYTF
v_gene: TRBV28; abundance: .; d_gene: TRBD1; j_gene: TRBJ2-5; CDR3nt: TGTGCCAGCAGTTGGGGACAGGGCTACCAAGAGACCCAGTACTTC; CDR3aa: CASSWGQGYQETQYF
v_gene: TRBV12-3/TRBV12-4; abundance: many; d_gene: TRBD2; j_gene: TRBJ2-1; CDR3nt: TGTGCCGCCAAGGGGACTAGCGGGAGAACAGGGGAGCAGTTCTTC; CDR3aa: CAAKGTSGRTGEQFF
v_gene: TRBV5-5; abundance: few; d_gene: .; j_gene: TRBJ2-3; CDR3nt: TGTGCCAGCAGCCCCGAGTTAGGTTCAGATACGCAGTATTTT; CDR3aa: CASSPELGSDTQYF
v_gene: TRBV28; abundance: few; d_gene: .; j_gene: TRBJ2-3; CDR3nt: TGTGCCAGCAGTTTATTGGGGGCAGACACAGATACGCAGTATTTT; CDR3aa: CASSLLGADTDTQYF
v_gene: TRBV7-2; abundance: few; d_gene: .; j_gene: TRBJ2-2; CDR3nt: TGTGCCAGCAGCTTACCGAGGGGGGGAGCGACGAAAACCGGGGAGCTGTTTTTT; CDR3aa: CASSLPRGGATKTGELFF
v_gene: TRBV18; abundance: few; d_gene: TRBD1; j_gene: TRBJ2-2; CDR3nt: TGTGCCAGCTCACGTCCTGACAGGGTATACACCGGGGAGCTGTTTTTT; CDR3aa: CASSRPDRVYTGELFF
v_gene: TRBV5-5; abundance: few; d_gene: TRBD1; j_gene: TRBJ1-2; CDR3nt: TGTGCCAGCAGCCCCGGGACAGGGCGAGACTATGGCTACACCTTC; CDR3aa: CASSPGTGRDYGYTF
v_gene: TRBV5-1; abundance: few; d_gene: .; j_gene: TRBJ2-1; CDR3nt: TGCGCCAGCAGCTTGGGGGGTGTTGTTTACTCCTACAATGAGCAGTTCTTC; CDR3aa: CASSLGGVVYSYNEQFF